This T cell receptor beta chain emerged from a study of T-cell reconstitution after alpha-beta-depleted transplantation in children. Unique molecular identifiers were incorporated during preparation of the TCRbeta library. TCRdb recomputed calls from the PCR reads with MiXCR, one row per CDR3 protein. The sample carries around 400,000 distinct CDR3 sequences, roughly a tenth recorded once. This clonotype was observed a handful of times. Germline is not matched at one junction end, which may reflect a read error. CDR3 length: 10 residues. CDR1 and CDR2 from the germline V gene are SSHAT and FNYEAQ (reference sequence).

The clonotype was recovered from a human donor who donated a stem cell graft to a child with acute myeloid leukemia. This sample comprised PBMCs from the stem cell graft donor, obtained from the stem cell graft. The gene calls are TRBV7-7 and TRBJ2-4, with D possibly TRBD1 on 6 matching bases. The DNA of the CDR3 is TGTGCTAGCAGAGACAGGTCGAGGTACTTC. This sequence encodes CASRDRSRYF.